The clone carrying this T cell receptor beta chain was seen a handful of times. The assay was immunoSEQ multiplex PCR, and TCRdb's table has in-frame clones only and misses some. The table shows over 15,000 clones, with approximately 37% occurring only once. Losses at the gene ends were 3 bases for V and 3 bases for J; bases not matched to a gene: 6. Germline V gene sequence: CDR1 SGDLS, CDR2 YYNGEE. This CDR3 has 14 residues. This entry comes from a study of graft-versus-host responses after intestinal transplantation. Study-level background: Transplants given to recipients were multivisceral, liver-intestinal, or isolated intestinal. Once they had received anti-thymocyte globulin induction, all recipients took tacrolimus and steroids for approximately 3 years. Study conclusions and caveats: There were GvH clones found in recipient marrow, and some of them appeared first in ileum or blood.

Co-plating was performed using approximately 200,000 CFSE-labeled responder cells and approximately 200,000 irradiated, violet-dye-labeled stimulator cells. The sequence derives from a human patient who received an intestinal transplant. The chain carries TRBV9 and TRBJ2-7; TRBD1 agrees at 7 bases. The sample consisted of alloreactive CD8+ T cells from a mixed lymphocyte reaction culture, taken before intestinal transplant. Subset in this sample: CFSE-low proliferating T cells sorted from roughly 6-day pre-transplant mixed lymphocyte reaction (GvH or HvG direction). The CDR3 protein is CASSATDRYYEQYF. CDR3 in DNA: TGTGCCAGCAGCGCGACGGACAGGTACTACGAGCAGTACTTC.